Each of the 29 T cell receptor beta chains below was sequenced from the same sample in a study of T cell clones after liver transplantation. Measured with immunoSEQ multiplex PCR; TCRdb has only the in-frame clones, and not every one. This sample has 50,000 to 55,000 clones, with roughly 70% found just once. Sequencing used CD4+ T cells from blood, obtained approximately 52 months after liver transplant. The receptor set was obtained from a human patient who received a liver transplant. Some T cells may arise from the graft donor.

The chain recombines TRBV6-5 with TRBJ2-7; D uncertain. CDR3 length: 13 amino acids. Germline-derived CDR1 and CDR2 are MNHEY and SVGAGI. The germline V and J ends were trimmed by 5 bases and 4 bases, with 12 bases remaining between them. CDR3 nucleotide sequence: TGTGCCAGCAGTGCCTCCCTCGCATACGAGCAGTACTTC. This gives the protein CASSASLAYEQYF.

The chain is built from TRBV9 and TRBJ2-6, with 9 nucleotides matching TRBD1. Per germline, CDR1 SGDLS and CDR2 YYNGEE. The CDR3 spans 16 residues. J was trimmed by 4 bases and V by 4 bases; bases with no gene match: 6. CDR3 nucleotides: TGTGCCAGCAGCCCAAGGGACAGGGCCGGGGCCAACGTCCTGACTTTC. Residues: CASSPRDRAGANVLTF.

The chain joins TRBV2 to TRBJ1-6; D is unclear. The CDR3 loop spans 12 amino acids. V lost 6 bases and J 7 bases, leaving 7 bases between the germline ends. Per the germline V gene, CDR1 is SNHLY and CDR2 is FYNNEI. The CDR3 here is CASSPNNSPLHF. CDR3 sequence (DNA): TGTGCCAGCAGCCCCAACAATTCACCCCTCCACTTT.

As DNA, the CDR3 is TGTGCCAGCAGCTTAGACGGCTATGGCTACACCTTC. Its translation is CASSLDGYGYTF. The chain couples TRBV11-2 to TRBJ1-2; D call uncertain. Germline V lookup: CDR1 SGHAT, CDR2 FQNNGV. CDR3 length: 12 residues. V was shortened by 0 bases and J by 4 bases, with 3 bases between the two germline ends.

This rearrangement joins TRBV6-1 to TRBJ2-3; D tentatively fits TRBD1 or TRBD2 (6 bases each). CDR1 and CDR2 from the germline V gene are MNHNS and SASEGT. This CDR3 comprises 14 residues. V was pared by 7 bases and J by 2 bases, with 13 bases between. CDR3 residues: CASTSGGYTDTQYF. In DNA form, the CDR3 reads TGTGCCAGCACATCCGGGGGCTACACAGATACGCAGTATTTT.

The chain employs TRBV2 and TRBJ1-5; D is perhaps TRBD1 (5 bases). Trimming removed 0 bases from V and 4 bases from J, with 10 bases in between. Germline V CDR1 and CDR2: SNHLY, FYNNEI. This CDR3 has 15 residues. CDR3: CASSEAAGGNQPQHF. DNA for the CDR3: TGTGCCAGCAGTGAAGCAGCCGGGGGGAATCAGCCCCAGCATTTT.

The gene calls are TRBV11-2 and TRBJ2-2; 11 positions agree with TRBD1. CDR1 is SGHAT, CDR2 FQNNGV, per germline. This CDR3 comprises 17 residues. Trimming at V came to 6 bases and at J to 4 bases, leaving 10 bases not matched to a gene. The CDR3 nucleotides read TGTGCCAGCAGAACCCCAGTTGGACAGGGGGCCACCGGGGAGCTGTTTTTT. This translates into CASRTPVGQGATGELFF.

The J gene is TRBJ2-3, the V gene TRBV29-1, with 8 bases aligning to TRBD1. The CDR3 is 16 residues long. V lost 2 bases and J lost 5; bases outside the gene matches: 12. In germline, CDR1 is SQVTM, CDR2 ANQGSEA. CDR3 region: CSVEPMGRGRGDTQYF. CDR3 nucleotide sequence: TGCAGCGTTGAACCCATGGGCAGGGGGCGCGGAGATACGCAGTATTTT.

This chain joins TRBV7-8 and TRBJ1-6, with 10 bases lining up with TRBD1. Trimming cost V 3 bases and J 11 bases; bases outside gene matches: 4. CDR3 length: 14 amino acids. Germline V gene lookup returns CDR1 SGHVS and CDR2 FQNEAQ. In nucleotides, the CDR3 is TGTGCCAGCAGCTTCCGGGACAGGGGAACACCCCTCCACTTT. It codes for CASSFRDRGTPLHF.

The CDR3 protein is CASSLRQVGSYNSPLHF. The CDR3 DNA sequence: TGTGCCAGCAGCCTCAGACAGGTTGGCTCCTATAATTCACCCCTCCACTTT. V gene TRBV11-2 combines with J gene TRBJ1-6, with a possible D match to TRBD1 (6 bases). The V end lost 5 bases, the J end lost 0 bases, and 14 bases lay between the germline ends. Germline V gene lookup returns CDR1 SGHAT and CDR2 FQNNGV. The length of the CDR3 is 17 residues.

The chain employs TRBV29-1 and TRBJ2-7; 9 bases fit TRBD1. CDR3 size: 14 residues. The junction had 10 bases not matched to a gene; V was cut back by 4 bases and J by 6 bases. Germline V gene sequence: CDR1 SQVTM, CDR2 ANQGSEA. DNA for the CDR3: TGCAGCGTTGGTTTGGGACAGGGAAGGAGCGAGCAGTACTTC. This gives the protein CSVGLGQGRSEQYF.

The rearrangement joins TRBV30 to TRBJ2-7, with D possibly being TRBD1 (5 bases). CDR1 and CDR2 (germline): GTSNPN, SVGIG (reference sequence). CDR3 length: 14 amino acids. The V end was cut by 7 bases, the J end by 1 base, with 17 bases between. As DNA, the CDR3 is TGTGCCTCCTATCAACCGACAGATTCCTACGAGCAGTACTTC. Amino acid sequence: CASYQPTDSYEQYF.

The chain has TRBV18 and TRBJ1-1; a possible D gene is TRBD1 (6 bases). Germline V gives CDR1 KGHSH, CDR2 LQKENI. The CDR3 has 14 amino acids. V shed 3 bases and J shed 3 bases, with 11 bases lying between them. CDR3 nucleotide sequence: TGTGCCAGCTCACCGGGGGGCAGGGACACTGAAGCTTTCTTT. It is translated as CASSPGGRDTEAFF. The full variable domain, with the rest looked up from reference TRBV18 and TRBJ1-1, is NAGVMQNPRHLVRRRGQEARLRCSPMKGHSHVYWYRQLPEEGLKFMVYLQKENIIDESGMPKERFSAEFPKEGPSILRIQQVVRGDSAAYFCASSPGGRDTEAFFGQGTRLTVV.

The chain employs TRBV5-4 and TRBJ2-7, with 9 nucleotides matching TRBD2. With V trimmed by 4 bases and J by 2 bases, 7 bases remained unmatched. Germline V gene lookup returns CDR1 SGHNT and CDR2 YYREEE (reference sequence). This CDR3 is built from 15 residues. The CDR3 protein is CASSLAGGQTYEQYF. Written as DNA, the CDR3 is TGTGCCAGCAGCCTCGCGGGGGGGCAAACCTACGAGCAGTACTTC.

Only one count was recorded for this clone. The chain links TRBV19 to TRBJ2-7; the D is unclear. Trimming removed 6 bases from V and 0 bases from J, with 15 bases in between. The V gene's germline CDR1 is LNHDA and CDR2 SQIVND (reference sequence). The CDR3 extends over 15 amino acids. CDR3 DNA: TGTGCCAGTAGCCCCCAGATGATCAGCTCCTACGAGCAGTACTTC. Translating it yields CASSPQMISSYEQYF.

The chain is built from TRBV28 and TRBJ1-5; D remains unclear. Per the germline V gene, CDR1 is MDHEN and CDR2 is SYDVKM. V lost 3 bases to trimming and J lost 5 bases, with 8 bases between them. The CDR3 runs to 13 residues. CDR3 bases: TGTGCCAGCAGTTTCAGGACGGATCAGCCCCAGCATTTT. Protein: CASSFRTDQPQHF.

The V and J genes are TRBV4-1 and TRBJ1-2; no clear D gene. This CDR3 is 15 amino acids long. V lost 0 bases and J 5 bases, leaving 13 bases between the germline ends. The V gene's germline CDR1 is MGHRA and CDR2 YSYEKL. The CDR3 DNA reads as TGCGCCAGCAGCCAAGATGGCGGGTTCCTTTATGGCTACACCTTC. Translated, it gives CASSQDGGFLYGYTF.

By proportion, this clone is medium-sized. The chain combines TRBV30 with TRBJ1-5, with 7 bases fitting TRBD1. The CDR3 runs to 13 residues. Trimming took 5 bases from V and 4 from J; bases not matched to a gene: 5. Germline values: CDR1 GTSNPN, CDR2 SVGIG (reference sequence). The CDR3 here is CAWDRERNQPQHF. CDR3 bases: TGTGCCTGGGACAGGGAGAGGAATCAGCCCCAGCATTTT.

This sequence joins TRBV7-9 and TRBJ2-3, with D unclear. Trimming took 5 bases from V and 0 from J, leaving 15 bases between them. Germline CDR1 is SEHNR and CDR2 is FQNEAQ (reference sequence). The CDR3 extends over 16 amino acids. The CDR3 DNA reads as TGTGCCAGCAGCCTTTTAGCCCTGACTAGCACAGATACGCAGTATTTT. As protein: CASSLLALTSTDTQYF.

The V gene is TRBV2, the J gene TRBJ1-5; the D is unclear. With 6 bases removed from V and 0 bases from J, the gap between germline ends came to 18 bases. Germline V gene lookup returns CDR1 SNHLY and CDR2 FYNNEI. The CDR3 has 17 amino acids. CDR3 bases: TGTGCCAGCAGCGAGACCGGACGGGTCTATAGCAATCAGCCCCAGCATTTT. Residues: CASSETGRVYSNQPQHF.

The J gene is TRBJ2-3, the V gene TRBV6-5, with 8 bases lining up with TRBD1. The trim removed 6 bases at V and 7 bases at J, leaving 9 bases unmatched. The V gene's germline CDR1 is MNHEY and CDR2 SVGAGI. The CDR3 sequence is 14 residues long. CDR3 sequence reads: CASRRETGVNTQYF. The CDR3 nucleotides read TGTGCCAGCAGACGGGAGACAGGGGTGAATACGCAGTATTTT.

CDR3 in DNA: TGTGCCAGCAGCACGGAACCGGGGTACACCGGGGAGCTGTTTTTT. Its protein product is CASSTEPGYTGELFF. The chain employs TRBV11-2 and TRBJ2-2; the D gene is possibly TRBD2 (5 bases). Per germline, CDR1 SGHAT and CDR2 FQNNGV. The CDR3 consists of 15 residues. V lost 5 bases and J lost 3, with 13 bases in between.

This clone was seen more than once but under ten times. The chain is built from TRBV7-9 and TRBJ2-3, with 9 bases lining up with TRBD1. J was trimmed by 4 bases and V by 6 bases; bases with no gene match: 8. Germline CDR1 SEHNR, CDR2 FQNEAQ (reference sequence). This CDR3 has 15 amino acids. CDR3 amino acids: CASSKTGQGPDTQYF. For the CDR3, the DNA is TGTGCCAGCAGTAAAACGGGACAGGGACCAGATACGCAGTATTTT.

The CDR3 region is CASSYARYQPQHF. The DNA for the CDR3 is TGTGCCAGCAGTTACGCCAGGTATCAGCCCCAGCATTTT. V usage is TRBV6-6 and J usage is TRBJ1-5; D call uncertain. The germline V gene has CDR1 MNHNY and CDR2 SVGAGI (reference sequence). V lost 2 bases and J 5 bases, leaving 7 bases between the germline ends. The CDR3 spans 13 residues.

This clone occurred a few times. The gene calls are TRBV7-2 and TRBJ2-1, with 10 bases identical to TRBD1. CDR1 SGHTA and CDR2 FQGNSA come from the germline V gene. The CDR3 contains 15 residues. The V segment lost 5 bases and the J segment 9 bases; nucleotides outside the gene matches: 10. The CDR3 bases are TGTGCCAGCAGCAGCCCCGGGACAGGGGCCCCTGAGCAGTTCTTC. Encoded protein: CASSSPGTGAPEQFF.

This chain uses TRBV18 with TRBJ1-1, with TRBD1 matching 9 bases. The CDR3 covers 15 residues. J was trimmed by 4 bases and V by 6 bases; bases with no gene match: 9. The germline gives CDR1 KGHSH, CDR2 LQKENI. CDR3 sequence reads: CASSLRQGGFTEAFF. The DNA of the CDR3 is TGTGCCAGCTCCTTACGACAGGGGGGCTTCACTGAAGCTTTCTTT.

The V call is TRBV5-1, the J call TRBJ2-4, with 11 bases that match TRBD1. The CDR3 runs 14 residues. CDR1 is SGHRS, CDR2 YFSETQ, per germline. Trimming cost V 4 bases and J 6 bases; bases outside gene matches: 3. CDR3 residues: CASSIGTGGNIQYF. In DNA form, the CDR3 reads TGCGCCAGCAGCATCGGGACAGGGGGAAACATTCAGTACTTC.

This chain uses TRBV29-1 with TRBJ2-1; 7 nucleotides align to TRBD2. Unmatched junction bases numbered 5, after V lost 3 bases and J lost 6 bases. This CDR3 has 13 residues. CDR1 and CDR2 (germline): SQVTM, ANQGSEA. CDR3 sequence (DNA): TGCAGCGTTGAGCTCCCTAGCGGCAATGAGCAGTTCTTC. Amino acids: CSVELPSGNEQFF.

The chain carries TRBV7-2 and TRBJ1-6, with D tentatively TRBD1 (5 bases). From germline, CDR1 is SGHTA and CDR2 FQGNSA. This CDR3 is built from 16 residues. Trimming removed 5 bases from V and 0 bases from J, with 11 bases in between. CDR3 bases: TGTGCCAGCAGCCGGGGGGGAAGCTCCTATAATTCACCCCTCCACTTT. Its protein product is CASSRGGSSYNSPLHF.